The sequence of this T cell receptor (beta chain) was determined in a study of shared clonotypes between healthy human individuals. The germline V and J ends were trimmed by 4 bases and 0 bases, with 12 bases remaining between them. Germline assignment: CDR1 ENHRY and CDR2 SYGVKD. The CDR3 covers 15 residues. Here immunoSEQ multiplex PCR was the method, and the copy in TCRdb shows in-frame clones only, minus some. The repertoire has 2 million to 2.5 million clones, approximately 93% of them found once; the top ten carry under 0.45%. The specimen was naive CD4+ T cells from PBMCs. Subset noted: CD45RA+ positively selected. This sequence originates from a man between 18 and 35 years old in good health. Some clones in this sample may be carry-over from other donors' samples. The chain is built from TRBV10-3 and TRBJ2-5; tentative D call: TRBD2 (6 bases). CDR3 sequence reads: CAISARGGDQETQYF. The CDR3, as DNA: TGTGCCATCAGTGCCCGGGGAGGTGACCAAGAGACCCAGTACTTC.